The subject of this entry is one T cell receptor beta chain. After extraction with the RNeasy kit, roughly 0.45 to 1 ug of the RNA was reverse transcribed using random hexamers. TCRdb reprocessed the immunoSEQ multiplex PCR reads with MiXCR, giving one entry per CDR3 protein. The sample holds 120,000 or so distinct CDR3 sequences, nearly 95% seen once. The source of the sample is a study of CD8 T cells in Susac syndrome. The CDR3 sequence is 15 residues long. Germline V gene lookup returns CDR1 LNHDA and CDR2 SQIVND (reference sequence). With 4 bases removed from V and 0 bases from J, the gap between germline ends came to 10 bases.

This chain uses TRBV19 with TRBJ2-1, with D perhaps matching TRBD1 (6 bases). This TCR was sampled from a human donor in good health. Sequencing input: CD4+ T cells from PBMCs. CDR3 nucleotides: TGTGCCAGTAGTAGATCAGGGGACTCCTACAATGAGCAGTTCTTC. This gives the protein CASSRSGDSYNEQFF. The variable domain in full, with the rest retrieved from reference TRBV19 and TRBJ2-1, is DGGITQSPKYLFRKEGQNVTLSCEQNLNHDAMYWYRQDPGQGLRLIYYSQIVNDFQKGDIAEGYSVSREKKESFPLTVTSAQKNPTAFYLCASSRSGDSYNEQFFGPGTRLTVL.